This T cell receptor beta chain was found in a study of blood T cell repertoires in COVID-19. Study context: COVID-19 samples, acute and convalescent, were from the United States, Italy and Spain.

This clone was recorded only once. Measured with immunoSEQ multiplex PCR; TCRdb has only the in-frame clones, and not every one. The sample shows fewer than 200,000 clones, over 75% of them seen only once. There are 16 residues in the CDR3. Germline V gives CDR1 SGHVS, CDR2 FQNEAQ. Trimming took 4 bases from V and 0 from J; bases not matched to a gene: 3. Material: peripheral blood. This clonotype originated in a woman of 80 years or more with acute or convalescent COVID-19. This rearrangement joins TRBV7-8 to TRBJ2-2, with 9 positions matching TRBD1. CDR3 amino acids: CASSSRQGANTGELFF. In DNA form, the CDR3 reads TGTGCCAGCAGCTCCAGACAGGGGGCGAACACCGGGGAGCTGTTTTTT.